This T cell receptor beta chain was obtained from a study of blood T cell repertoires in COVID-19 (dated by TCRdb to 2020 to 2021). About the investigation overall: Samples covering the acute and convalescent phases of COVID-19 were provided by collaborators in the United States, Italy and Spain. The prospective study material was composed of cDNA or gDNA derived from T cells, B-cell-depleted T cells, or PBMCs. Subjects who had been exposed to COVID-19, were actively infected with it, or had recovered from it provided the deeply sampled blood TCRbeta repertoires that made up the dataset. The repertoires were made available in a free public database intended to serve as a resource for research on the immune response to SARS-CoV-2. Samples came from the ongoing ImmuneRACE study (first 160 participants) plus 1,254 subjects from 6 global collaborators. Sample metadata almost always included a de-identified subject ID, COVID-19 status, age in years and sex. Where available, HLA class I and class II types were taken from metadata supplied by the sample provider and were not determined by assay-based typing.

Participants in the prospective study were aged about 18 to 100 years, lived in over 20 United States geographic areas, and enrolled through a virtual design. In the prospective study, cohorts were assigned on the basis of participant-reported clinical history obtained from a screening survey and a study questionnaire. Exposed participants had been in contact with someone with a PCR-confirmed or clinician-diagnosed COVID-19 case within 2 weeks of study entry. In the prospective study, whole blood, serum and a nasopharyngeal or oropharyngeal swab were collected from each participant by mobile phlebotomists. Additional blood draws and questionnaires over an approximately two-month period could optionally be provided by prospective study participants. Before DNA extraction, prospective study blood samples were shipped either frozen or at room temperature. As for this clone: Its antigen is currently not known. The record has no base qualities; no much larger clone is one base away.

TCRbeta CDR3 regions were amplified from genomic DNA using the immunoSEQ Assay, a bias-controlled multiplex PCR. For the original study's pipeline: Within the assay, amplification of reference gene primers was used to estimate how many nucleated cells each sample contained. Sequence reads were collapsed and filtered to measure the absolute abundance of every unique TCRbeta CDR3 rearrangement. For each sample, productive Simpson clonality was calculated as the square root of Simpson's diversity index over productive rearrangements. TCRdb took this table from immuneACCESS and kept in-frame rearrangements with V and J called. Such tables lack part of the clones; where checked against another copy, unresolved V genes explain under half of the gap, and the rest is unexplained. Clone size and V and J calls were adopted from that table, with D and trimming inferred from the DNA. Across this sample there are 290,000 or so clones, with roughly four fifths seen only once. Clones ranked in the top ten supply 5% of the sample.

The research as a whole found: The quantity of clinical and demographic metadata differed by source and by participant and was supplied without curation.

Source material: PBMCs or T cells enriched from blood (not recorded which). The sequence was obtained from a man between 40 and 49 years old who had been exposed to COVID-19.

The CDR3 region reads CATGFSGAIDEQFF. The nucleotide sequence reads TGTGCCACGGGCTTCTCAGGGGCTATAGATGAGCAGTTCTTC. The chain is made from TRBV24-1 and TRBJ2-1; TRBD1 is possibly the D segment (6 matching bases). V is reduced by 10 bases and J by 8 bases, leaving a spacing of 20 bases between them. CDR1 and CDR2 are read off the germline V gene as KGHDR and SFDVKD. CDR3 length: 14 amino acids, cysteine to phenylalanine. CDR3 DNA is the only sequence kept; it has 42 bases, read in frame from the first base.